The rows below give T cell receptor beta chains drawn from one sample of a study of blood T cell repertoires in COVID-19. The data were produced by immunoSEQ multiplex PCR, yet TCRdb's version contains in-frame clones alone and is incomplete. The repertoire holds about 230,000 clones, with 80% to 85% as singletons. Sequencing was done on a sample of peripheral blood. Every receptor here comes from a man aged 35-49 years with acute or convalescent COVID-19. CDR3s include the opening cysteine and the closing phenylalanine or tryptophan. The D gene is left open where the match is weak. Clone size is not always given. Where it is, it says once, few, many or a class for expanded clones.

j_call d_call v_call clone_size cdr3_aa cdr3_nt
TRBJ1-4 TRBD1 TRBV18 - CASSPLGSGQGSVKLFF TGTGCCAGCTCACCCCTCGGGTCCGGACAGGGATCGGTAAAACTGTTTTTT
TRBJ2-3 - TRBV7-2 - CASSLVPGMSTDTQYF TGTGCCAGCAGCTTAGTACCGGGGATGAGCACAGATACGCAGTATTTT
TRBJ1-3 - TRBV9 few CASTQTPGSGNTIYF TGTGCCAGCACCCAGACGCCGGGCTCTGGAAACACCATATATTTT
TRBJ2-2 TRBD2 TRBV5-4 - CASSFPSGRVARLFF TGTGCCAGCAGCTTTCCTAGCGGGAGGGTAGCGCGGCTGTTTTTT
TRBJ1-1 TRBD1 TRBV12-3/TRBV12-4 - CASSGTANTEAFF TGTGCCAGCAGCGGGACAGCAAACACTGAAGCTTTCTTT
TRBJ2-3 TRBD2 TRBV5-4 - CASSGRTSGSTDTQYF TGTGCCAGCAGCGGAAGGACTAGCGGGAGTACAGATACGCAGTATTTT
TRBJ2-1 TRBD2 TRBV27 few CASSLSGGSYNEQFF TGTGCCAGCAGTTTGAGCGGGGGGAGCTACAATGAGCAGTTCTTC
TRBJ1-1 - TRBV11-3 - CASSLEWTTEAFF TGTGCCAGCAGCTTAGAATGGACAACTGAAGCTTTCTTT
TRBJ1-5 TRBD1 TRBV9 few CASSVGGQTNQPQHF TGTGCCAGCAGCGTAGGGGGACAGACCAATCAGCCCCAGCATTTT
TRBJ2-1 TRBD2 TRBV5-1 - CASSLGLAGDEQFF TGCGCCAGCAGCTTAGGACTAGCGGGAGATGAGCAGTTCTTC
TRBJ2-2 TRBD1 TRBV7-3 once CASSSQGAPAGELFF TGTGCCAGCAGCTCACAGGGGGCGCCGGCCGGGGAGCTGTTTTTT
TRBJ1-5 - TRBV24-1 - CATSSGNQPQHF TGTGCCACCAGTTCAGGGAATCAGCCCCAGCATTTT
TRBJ1-1 - TRBV29-1 - CSVLQGAFAEAFF TGCAGCGTCCTTCAAGGGGCTTTCGCTGAAGCTTTCTTT
TRBJ1-2 TRBD1 TRBV7-9 - CASTLPPTGKDGYTF TGTGCCAGCACCTTACCCCCGACAGGGAAGGATGGCTACACCTTC
TRBJ1-2 TRBD1 TRBV30 - CAWSSGTGVRYGYTF TGTGCCTGGAGTTCCGGGACAGGGGTTCGATATGGCTACACCTTC
TRBJ2-1 - TRBV9 - CASSVSHNEQFF TGTGCCAGCAGCGTAAGCCACAATGAGCAGTTCTTC
TRBJ2-1 TRBD1 TRBV19 - CASSKTGGGNEQFF TGTGCCAGTAGTAAGACAGGGGGCGGGAATGAGCAGTTCTTC
TRBJ2-2 - TRBV29-1 - CSVEGWPNTGELFF TGCAGCGTTGAGGGCTGGCCGAACACCGGGGAGCTGTTTTTT
TRBJ2-7 - TRBV5-1 - CASSSRPETYEQYF TGCGCCAGCAGCTCCAGGCCAGAGACCTACGAGCAGTACTTC
TRBJ1-1 - TRBV27 many CASSSNLDPLRVAFF TGTGCCAGCAGTTCGAACCTGGACCCGTTGCGGGTAGCTTTCTTT
TRBJ1-1 - TRBV5-5 few CASSLSWQVNTEAFF TGTGCCAGCAGCTTAAGTTGGCAGGTCAACACTGAAGCTTTCTTT
TRBJ2-5 TRBD2 TRBV4-2 once CASSGRGLAGEAETQYF TGTGCCAGCAGCGGACGAGGACTAGCGGGAGAGGCGGAGACCCAGTACTTC
TRBJ2-2 - TRBV7-2 - CASSPGVSTGELFF TGTGCCAGCAGCCCCGGGGTCTCCACCGGGGAGCTGTTTTTT
TRBJ2-7 - TRBV5-1 - CASSHPPGEQYF TGCGCCAGCAGCCACCCCCCAGGCGAGCAGTACTTC
TRBJ2-7 TRBD1 TRBV4-2 - CASSQNNRGINEQYF TGTGCCAGCAGCCAAAACAACAGGGGAATCAACGAGCAGTACTTC
TRBJ2-3 - TRBV6-4 many CASSRQSRDTQYF TGTGCCAGCAGTAGGCAGTCTAGGGATACGCAGTATTTT
TRBJ1-2 TRBD1 TRBV29-1 - CSVDSWTGDGYTF TGCAGCGTAGATTCTTGGACAGGAGATGGCTACACCTTC
TRBJ2-7 TRBD2 TRBV7-9 - CASSPGGEGLEQYF TGTGCCAGCAGCCCGGGGGGGGAGGGCCTGGAGCAGTACTTC
TRBJ2-4 TRBD2 TRBV7-8 - CASSLDEGGLAKNIQYF TGTGCCAGCAGCTTAGATGAGGGAGGGCTAGCCAAAAACATTCAGTACTTC
TRBJ2-5 - TRBV6-1 once CASSDGLATETQYF TGTGCCAGCAGTGACGGCCTAGCGACGGAGACCCAGTACTTC
TRBJ2-3 TRBD1 TRBV6-4 few CASSDSVGDRGTDTQYF TGTGCCAGCAGTGACTCAGTTGGGGACAGGGGTACAGATACGCAGTATTTT
TRBJ2-2 TRBD1 TRBV15 - CATSGNRGRITGELFF TGTGCCACCAGCGGTAACAGGGGGCGCATCACCGGGGAGCTGTTTTTT
TRBJ2-1 TRBD2 TRBV7-6 - CASSSGPSGYNEQFF TGTGCCAGCAGCTCTGGTCCTAGCGGATACAATGAGCAGTTCTTC
TRBJ2-5 - TRBV18 - CASSDRLETQYF TGTGCCAGCTCAGACAGGTTGGAGACCCAGTACTTC
TRBJ2-5 - TRBV2 - CASVGGGETQYF TGTGCCAGCGTCGGCGGCGGTGAGACCCAGTACTTC
TRBJ2-3 - TRBV4-2 - CASSHSFGSADTQYF TGTGCCAGCAGCCATTCCTTCGGGTCCGCAGATACGCAGTATTTT
TRBJ1-2 TRBD1 TRBV7-8 - CASSLDGTGGTGYTF TGTGCCAGCAGCTTGGACGGGACAGGGGGCACTGGCTACACCTTC
TRBJ2-2 TRBD2 TRBV6-6 - CASAQREMNTGELFF TGTGCCAGCGCCCAGCGGGAGATGAACACCGGGGAGCTGTTTTTT
TRBJ2-1 TRBD2 TRBV29-1 once CSVDGFTGSAGLAIDEQFF TGCAGCGTTGATGGTTTTACAGGGTCAGCGGGACTAGCCATCGATGAGCAGTTCTTC
TRBJ1-6 TRBD1 TRBV19 - CASSPTGDNSPLHF TGTGCCAGTAGTCCAACAGGGGATAATTCACCCCTCCACTTT
TRBJ2-1 - TRBV11-2 - CASSFSPSGEQFF TGTGCCAGCAGCTTTAGTCCTTCCGGGGAGCAGTTCTTC
TRBJ2-7 TRBD2 TRBV5-4 - CASSFPTSGSYEQYF TGTGCCAGCAGCTTCCCCACTAGCGGCTCCTACGAGCAGTACTTC
TRBJ1-3 - TRBV7-2 few CASSGINRNTIYF TGTGCCAGCAGCGGCATCAACCGAAACACCATATATTTT
TRBJ2-1 - TRBV19 once CASSKASSYNEQFF TGTGCCAGTAGCAAAGCGAGCTCCTACAATGAGCAGTTCTTC
TRBJ2-3 TRBD2 TRBV11-2 - CASSLLAGPVTDTQYF TGTGCCAGCAGCTTGCTAGCGGGACCTGTCACAGATACGCAGTATTTT
TRBJ2-1 - TRBV28 - CASSFSYSSEQFF TGTGCCAGCAGTTTTTCCTATAGCTCTGAGCAGTTCTTC
TRBJ1-5 - TRBV30 - CAWSAGRASNQPQHF TGTGCCTGGAGTGCGGGCAGGGCAAGCAATCAGCCCCAGCATTTT
TRBJ1-3 TRBD1 TRBV7-2 once CASSSLPGGSGNTIYF TGTGCCAGCAGCTCACTCCCAGGGGGCTCTGGAAACACCATATATTTT
TRBJ1-1 - TRBV30 - CAHRRGLNTEAFF TGTGCCCACCGGAGGGGTCTGAACACTGAAGCTTTCTTT
TRBJ1-4 - TRBV4-2 - CASSPLGPGLGNEKLFF TGTGCCAGCAGCCCCCTGGGCCCGGGACTGGGTAATGAAAAACTGTTTTTT
TRBJ1-1 - TRBV3-1/TRBV3-2 - CASSPPGGRMNTEAFF TGTGCCAGCAGCCCCCCCGGGGGGCGAATGAACACTGAAGCTTTCTTT
TRBJ1-5 - TRBV6-6 - CASSVSREQPQHF TGTGCCAGCAGCGTTTCCCGGGAGCAGCCCCAGCATTTT